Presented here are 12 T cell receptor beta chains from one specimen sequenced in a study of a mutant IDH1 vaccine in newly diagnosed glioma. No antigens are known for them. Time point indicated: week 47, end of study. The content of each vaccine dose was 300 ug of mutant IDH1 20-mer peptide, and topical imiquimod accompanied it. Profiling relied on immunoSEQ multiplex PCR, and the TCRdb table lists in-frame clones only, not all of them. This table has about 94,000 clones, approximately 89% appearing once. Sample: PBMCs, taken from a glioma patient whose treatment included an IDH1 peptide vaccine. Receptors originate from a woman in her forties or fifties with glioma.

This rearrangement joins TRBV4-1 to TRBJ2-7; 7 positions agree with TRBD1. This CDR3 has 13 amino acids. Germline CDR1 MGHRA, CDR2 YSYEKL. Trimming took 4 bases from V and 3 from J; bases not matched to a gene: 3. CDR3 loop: CASSPSGGYEQYF. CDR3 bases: TGCGCCAGCAGCCCATCAGGGGGCTACGAGCAGTACTTC.

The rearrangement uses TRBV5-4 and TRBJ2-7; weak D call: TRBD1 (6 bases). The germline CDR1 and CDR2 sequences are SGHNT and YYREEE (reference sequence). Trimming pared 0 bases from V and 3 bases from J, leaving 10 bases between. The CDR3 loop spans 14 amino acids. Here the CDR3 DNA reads TGTGCCAGCAGCTTGGACCAGGGGTTCTACGAGCAGTACTTC. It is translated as CASSLDQGFYEQYF.

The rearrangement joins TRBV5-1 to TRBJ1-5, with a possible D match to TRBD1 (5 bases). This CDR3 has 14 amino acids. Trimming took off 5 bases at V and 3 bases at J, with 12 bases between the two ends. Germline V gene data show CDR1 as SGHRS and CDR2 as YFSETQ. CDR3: CASRRGVDNQPQHF. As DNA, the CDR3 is TGCGCCAGCAGAAGAGGGGTGGACAATCAGCCCCAGCATTTT.

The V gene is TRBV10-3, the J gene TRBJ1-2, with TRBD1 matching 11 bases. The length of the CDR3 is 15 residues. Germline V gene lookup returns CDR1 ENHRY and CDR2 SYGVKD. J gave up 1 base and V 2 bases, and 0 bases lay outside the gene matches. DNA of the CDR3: TGTGCCATCAGTGAGGGGACAGGGGGTAACTATGGCTACACCTTC. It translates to CAISEGTGGNYGYTF.

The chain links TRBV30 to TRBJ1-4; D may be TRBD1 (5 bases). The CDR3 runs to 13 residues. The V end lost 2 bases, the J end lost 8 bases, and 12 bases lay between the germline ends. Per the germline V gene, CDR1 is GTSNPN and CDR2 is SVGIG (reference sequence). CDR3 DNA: TGTGCCTGGAGTAGGGACCGCCGGGAAAAACTGTTTTTT. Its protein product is CAWSRDRREKLFF.

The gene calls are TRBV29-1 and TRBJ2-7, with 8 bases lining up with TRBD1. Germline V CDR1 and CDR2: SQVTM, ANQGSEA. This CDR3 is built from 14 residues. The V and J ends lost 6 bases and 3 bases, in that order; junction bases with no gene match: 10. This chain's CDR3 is CSVLTGQGLYEQYF. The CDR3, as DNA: TGCAGCGTCCTCACCGGACAGGGCCTCTACGAGCAGTACTTC.

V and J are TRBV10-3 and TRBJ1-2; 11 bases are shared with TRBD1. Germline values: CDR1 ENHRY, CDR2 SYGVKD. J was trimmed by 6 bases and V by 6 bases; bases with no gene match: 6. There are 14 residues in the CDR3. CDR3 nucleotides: TGTGCCATCAGGGGGGACAGGGGGAGCGATGGCTACACCTTC. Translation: CAIRGDRGSDGYTF.

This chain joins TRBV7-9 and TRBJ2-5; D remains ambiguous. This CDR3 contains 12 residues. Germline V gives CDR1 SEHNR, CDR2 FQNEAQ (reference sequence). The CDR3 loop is CAMGVSGETQYF. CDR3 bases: TGTGCGATGGGCGTGTCCGGGGAGACCCAGTACTTC.

The CDR3 loop reads CASNMTLRETQYF. The CDR3 DNA reads as TGCGCCAGCAATATGACCCTCCGGGAGACCCAGTACTTC. The gene calls are TRBV10-2 and TRBJ2-5; no definite D call. The CDR3 contains 13 residues. Trimming pared 7 bases from V and 5 bases from J, leaving 14 bases between. From germline, CDR1 is WSHSY and CDR2 SAAADI.

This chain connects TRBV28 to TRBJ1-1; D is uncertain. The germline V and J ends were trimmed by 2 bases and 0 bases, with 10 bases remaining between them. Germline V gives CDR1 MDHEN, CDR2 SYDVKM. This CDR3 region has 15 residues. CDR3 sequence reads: CASSLHPNMNTEAFF. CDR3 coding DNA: TGTGCCAGCAGTTTACATCCCAATATGAACACTGAAGCTTTCTTT.

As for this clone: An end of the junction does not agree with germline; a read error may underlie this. The CDR3 loop reads CASSPPSASTDTQYF. Written as DNA, the CDR3 is TGTGCCAGCTCCCCACCATCGGCGAGCACAGATACGCAGTATTTT. This chain links TRBV18 with TRBJ2-3; D not certain. Germline CDR1 is KGHSH and CDR2 is LQKENI. The CDR3 consists of 15 residues.

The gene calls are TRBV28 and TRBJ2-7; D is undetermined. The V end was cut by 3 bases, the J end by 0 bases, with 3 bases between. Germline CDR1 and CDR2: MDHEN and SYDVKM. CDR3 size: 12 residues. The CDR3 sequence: CASSFGSYEQYF. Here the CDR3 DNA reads TGTGCCAGCAGTTTCGGCTCCTACGAGCAGTACTTC.